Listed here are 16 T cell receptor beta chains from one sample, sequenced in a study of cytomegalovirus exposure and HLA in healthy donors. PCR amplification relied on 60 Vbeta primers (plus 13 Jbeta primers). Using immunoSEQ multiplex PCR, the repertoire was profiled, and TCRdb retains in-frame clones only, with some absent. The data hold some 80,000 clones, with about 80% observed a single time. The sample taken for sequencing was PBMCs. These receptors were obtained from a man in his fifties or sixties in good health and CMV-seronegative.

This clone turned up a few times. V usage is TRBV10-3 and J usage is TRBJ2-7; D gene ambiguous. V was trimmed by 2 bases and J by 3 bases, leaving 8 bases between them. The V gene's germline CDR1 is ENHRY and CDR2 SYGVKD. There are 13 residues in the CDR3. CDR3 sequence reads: CAISEASGYEQYF. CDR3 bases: TGTGCCATCAGTGAGGCATCAGGCTACGAGCAGTACTTC.

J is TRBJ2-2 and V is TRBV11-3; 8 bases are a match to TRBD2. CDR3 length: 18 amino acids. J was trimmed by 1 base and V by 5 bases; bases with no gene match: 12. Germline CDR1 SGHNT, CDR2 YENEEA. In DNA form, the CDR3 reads TGTGCCAGCAGCCGTGGGTTAGCGGGGAGTCTGAACACCGGGGAGCTGTTTTTT. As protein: CASSRGLAGSLNTGELFF.

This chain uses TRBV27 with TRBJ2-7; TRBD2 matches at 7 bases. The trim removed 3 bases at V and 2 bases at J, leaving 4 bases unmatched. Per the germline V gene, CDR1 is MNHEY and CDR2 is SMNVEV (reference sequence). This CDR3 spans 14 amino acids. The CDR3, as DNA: TGTGCCAGCAGTTTGGGGGGGGACCCCTACGAGCAGTACTTC. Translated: CASSLGGDPYEQYF.

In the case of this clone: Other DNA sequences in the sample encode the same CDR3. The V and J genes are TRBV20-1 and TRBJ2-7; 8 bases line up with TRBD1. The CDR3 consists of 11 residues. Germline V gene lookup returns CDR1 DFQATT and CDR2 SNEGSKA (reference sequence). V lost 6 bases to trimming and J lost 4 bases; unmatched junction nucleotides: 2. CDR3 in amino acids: CSARQGYEQYF. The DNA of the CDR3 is TGCAGTGCCAGACAGGGGTACGAGCAGTACTTC.

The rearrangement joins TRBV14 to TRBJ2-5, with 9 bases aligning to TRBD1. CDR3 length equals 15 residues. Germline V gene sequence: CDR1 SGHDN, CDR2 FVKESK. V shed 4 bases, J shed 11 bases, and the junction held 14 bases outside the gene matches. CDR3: CASSRPGQGSREQYF. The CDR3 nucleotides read TGTGCCAGCAGCCGTCCGGGACAGGGATCGAGAGAGCAGTACTTC. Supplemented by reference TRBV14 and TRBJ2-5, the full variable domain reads EAGVTQFPSHSVIEKGQTVTLRCDPISGHDNLYWYRRVMGKEIKFLLHFVKESKQDESGMPNNRFLAERTGGTYSTLKVQPAELEDSGVYFCASSRPGQGSREQYFGPGTRLLVL.

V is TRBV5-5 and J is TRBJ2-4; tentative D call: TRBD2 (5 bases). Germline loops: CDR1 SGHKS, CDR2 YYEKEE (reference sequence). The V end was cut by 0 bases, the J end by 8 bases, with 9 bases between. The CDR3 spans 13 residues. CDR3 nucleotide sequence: TGTGCCAGCAGCTTGGCCCTGGGAGACATTCAGTACTTC. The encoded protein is CASSLALGDIQYF.

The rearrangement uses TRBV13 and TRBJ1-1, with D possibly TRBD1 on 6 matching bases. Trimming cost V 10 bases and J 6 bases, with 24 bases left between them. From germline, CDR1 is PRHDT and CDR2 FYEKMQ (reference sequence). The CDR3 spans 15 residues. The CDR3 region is CATKQGEGTHSEAFF. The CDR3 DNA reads TGTGCCACCAAACAAGGCGAGGGGACACATTCTGAAGCTTTCTTT.

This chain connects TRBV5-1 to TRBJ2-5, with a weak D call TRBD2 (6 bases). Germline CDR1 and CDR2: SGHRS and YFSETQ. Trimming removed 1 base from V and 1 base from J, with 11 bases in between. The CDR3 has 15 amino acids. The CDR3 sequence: CASSLSVAVQETQYF. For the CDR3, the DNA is TGCGCCAGCAGCTTGTCCGTAGCGGTCCAAGAGACCCAGTACTTC.

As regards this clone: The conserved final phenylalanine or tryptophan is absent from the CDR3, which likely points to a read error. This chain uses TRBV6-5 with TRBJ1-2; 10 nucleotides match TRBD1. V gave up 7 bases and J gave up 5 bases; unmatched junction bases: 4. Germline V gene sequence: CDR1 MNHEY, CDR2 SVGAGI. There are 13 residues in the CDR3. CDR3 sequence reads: CASTRTGGYGYTL. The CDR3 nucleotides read TGTGCCAGCACCCGGACAGGGGGGTATGGCTACACCCTC.

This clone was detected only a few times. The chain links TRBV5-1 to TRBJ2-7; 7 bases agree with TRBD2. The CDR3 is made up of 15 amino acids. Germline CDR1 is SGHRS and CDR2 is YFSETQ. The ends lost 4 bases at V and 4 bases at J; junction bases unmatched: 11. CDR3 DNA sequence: TGCGCCAGCAGCCGCGCCGGGACTAACACTTACGAGCAGTACTTC. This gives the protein CASSRAGTNTYEQYF. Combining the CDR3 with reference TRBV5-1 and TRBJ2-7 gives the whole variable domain KAGVTQTPRYLIKTRGQQVTLSCSPISGHRSVSWYQQTPGQGLQFLFEYFSETQRNKGNFPGRFSGRQFSNSRSEMNVSTLELGDSALYLCASSRAGTNTYEQYFGPGTRLTVT.

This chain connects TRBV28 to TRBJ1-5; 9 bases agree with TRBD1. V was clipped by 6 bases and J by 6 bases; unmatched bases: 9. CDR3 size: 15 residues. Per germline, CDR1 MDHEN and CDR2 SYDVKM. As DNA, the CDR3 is TGTGCCAGCAGGGGTCAGGGACAGGGAGCTCAGCCCCAGCATTTT. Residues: CASRGQGQGAQPQHF.

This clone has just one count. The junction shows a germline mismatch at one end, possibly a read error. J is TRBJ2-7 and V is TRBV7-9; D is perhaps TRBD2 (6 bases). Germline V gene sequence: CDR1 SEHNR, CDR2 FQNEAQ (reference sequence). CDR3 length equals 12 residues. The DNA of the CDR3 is TGTTCCAGCAGCTTAGGAGGGTACGAGCAGTACTTC. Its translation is CSSSLGGYEQYF.

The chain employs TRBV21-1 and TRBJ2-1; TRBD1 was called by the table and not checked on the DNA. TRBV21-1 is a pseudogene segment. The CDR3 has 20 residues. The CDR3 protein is CASSHSMLGQSLHAYNEQFF. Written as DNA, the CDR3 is TGTGCCAGCAGCCATTCGATGCTTGGACAGTCCTTACACGCATACAATGAGCAGTTCTTC.

Here the CDR3 reads CASSLGGGAQPQHF. CDR3 DNA: TGTGCCAGCAGCTTAGGAGGGGGGGCACAGCCCCAGCATTTT. The chain links TRBV7-9 to TRBJ1-5; maybe TRBD1 (6 bases). Germline V gene sequence: CDR1 SEHNR, CDR2 FQNEAQ (reference sequence). This CDR3 is 14 amino acids long. Deletions cut 1 base from V and 7 bases from J, with 11 bases between.

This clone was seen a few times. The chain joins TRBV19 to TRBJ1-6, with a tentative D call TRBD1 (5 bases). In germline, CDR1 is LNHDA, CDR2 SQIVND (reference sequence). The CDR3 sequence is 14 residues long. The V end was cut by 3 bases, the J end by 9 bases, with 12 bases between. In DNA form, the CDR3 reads TGTGCCAGTAGTATCCCAGGGTGGCTTTCACCCCTCCACTTT. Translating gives CASSIPGWLSPLHF.

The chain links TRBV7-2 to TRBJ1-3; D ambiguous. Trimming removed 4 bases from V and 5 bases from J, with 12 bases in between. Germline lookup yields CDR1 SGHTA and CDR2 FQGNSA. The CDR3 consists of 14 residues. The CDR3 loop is CASSSGSPRNTIYF. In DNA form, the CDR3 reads TGTGCCAGCAGCTCCGGTTCACCGAGAAACACCATATATTTT.